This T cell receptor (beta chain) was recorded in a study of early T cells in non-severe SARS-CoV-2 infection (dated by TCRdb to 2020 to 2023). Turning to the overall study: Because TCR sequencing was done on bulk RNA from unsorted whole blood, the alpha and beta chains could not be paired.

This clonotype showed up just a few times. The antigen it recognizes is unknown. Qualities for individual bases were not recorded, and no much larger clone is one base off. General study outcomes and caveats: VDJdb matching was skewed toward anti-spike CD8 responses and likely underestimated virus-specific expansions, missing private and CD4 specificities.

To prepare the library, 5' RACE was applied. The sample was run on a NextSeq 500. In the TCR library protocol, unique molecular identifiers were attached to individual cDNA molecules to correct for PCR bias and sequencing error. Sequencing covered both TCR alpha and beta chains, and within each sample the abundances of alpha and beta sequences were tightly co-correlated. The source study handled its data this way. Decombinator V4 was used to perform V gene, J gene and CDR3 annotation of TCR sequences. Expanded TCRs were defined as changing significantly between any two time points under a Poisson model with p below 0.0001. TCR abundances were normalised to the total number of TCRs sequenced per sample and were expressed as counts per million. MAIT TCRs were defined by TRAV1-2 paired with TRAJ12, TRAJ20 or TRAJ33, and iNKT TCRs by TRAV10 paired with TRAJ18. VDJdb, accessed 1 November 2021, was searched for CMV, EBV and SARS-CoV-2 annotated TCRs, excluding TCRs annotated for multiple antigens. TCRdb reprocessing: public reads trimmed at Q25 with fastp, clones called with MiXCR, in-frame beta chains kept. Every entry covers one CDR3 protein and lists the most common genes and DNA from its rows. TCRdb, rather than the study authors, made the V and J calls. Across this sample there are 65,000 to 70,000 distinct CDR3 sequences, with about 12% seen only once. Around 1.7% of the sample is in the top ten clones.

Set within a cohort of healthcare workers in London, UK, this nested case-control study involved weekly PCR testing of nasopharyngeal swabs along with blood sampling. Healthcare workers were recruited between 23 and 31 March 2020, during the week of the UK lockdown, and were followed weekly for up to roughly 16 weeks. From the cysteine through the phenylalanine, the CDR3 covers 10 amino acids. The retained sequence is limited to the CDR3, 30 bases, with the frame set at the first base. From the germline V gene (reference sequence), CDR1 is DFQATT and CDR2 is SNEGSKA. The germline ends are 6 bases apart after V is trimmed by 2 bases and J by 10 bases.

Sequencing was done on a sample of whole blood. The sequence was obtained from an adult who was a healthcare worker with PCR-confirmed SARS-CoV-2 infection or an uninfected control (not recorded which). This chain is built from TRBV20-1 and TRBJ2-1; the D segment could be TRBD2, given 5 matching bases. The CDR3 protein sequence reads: CSARLAEQFF. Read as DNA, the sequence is TGCAGTGCTAGACTAGCCGAGCAGTTCTTC.